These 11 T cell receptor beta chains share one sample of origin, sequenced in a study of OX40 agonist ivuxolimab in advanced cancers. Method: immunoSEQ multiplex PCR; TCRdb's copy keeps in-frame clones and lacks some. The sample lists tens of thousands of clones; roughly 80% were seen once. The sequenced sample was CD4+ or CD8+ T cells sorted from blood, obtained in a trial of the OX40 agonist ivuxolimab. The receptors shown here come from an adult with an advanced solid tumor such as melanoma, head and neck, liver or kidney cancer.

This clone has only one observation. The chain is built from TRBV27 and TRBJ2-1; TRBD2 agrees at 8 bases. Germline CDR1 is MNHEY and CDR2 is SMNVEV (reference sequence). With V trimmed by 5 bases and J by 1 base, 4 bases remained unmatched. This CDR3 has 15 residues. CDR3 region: CASSLTSGSYNEQFF. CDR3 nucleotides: TGTGCCAGCAGTCTTACTAGCGGTTCCTACAATGAGCAGTTCTTC.

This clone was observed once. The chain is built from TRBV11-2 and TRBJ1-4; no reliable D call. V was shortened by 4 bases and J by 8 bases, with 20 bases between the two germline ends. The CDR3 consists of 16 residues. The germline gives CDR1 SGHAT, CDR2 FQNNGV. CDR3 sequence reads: CASSSNAVSIREKLFF. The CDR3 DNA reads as TGTGCCAGCAGCTCAAATGCGGTATCCATCCGGGAAAAACTGTTTTTT.

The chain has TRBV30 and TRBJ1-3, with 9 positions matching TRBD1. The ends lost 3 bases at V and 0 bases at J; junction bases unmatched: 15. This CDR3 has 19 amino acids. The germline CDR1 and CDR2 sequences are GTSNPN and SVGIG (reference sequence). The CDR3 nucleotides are TGTGCCTGGAGGGTTGGGGGGACAGGGATTTCCCGCTCTGGAAACACCATATATTTT. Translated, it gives CAWRVGGTGISRSGNTIYF.

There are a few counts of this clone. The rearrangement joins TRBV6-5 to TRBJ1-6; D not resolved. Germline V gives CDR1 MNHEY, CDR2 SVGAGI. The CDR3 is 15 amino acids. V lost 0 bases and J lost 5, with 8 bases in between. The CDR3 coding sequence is TGTGCCAGCAGTTACTCGTGGCAGGATAATTCACCCCTCCACTTT. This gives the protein CASSYSWQDNSPLHF.

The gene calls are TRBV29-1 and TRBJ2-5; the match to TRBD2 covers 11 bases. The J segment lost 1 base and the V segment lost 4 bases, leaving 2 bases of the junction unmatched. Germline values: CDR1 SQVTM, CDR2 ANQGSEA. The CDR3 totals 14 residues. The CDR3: CSVVAGGLQETQYF. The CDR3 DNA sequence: TGCAGCGTTGTAGCGGGGGGGCTCCAAGAGACCCAGTACTTC.

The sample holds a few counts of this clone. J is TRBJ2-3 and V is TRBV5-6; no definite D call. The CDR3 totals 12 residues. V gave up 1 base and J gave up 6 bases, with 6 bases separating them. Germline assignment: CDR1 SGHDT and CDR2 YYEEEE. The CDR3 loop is CASSLLWDTQYF. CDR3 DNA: TGTGCCAGCAGCTTGCTGTGGGATACGCAGTATTTT.

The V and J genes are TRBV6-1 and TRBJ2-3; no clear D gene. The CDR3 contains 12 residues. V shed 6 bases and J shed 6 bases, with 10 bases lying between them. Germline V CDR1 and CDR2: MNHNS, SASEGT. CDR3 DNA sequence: TGTGCCAGCAGCGAGTGGCGGGATACGCAGTATTTT. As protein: CASSEWRDTQYF.

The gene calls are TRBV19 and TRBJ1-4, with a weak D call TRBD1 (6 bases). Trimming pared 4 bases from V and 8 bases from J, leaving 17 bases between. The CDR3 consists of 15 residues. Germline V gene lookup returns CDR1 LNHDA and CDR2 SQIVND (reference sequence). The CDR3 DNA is TGTGCCAGTAGTACGAGGGGGGCGCTAGGGGAAAAACTGTTTTTT. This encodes CASSTRGALGEKLFF.

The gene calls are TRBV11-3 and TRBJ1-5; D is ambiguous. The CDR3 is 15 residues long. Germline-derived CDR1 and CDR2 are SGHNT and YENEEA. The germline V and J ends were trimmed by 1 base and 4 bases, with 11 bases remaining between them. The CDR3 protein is CASSLGRAGNQPQHF. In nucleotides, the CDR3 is TGTGCCAGCAGCTTAGGAAGGGCGGGAAATCAGCCCCAGCATTTT. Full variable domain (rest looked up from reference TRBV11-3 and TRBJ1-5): EAGVVQSPRYKIIEKKQPVAFWCNPISGHNTLYWYLQNLGQGPELLIRYENEEAVDDSQLPKDRFSAERLKGVDSTLKIQPAELGDSAVYLCASSLGRAGNQPQHFGDGTRLSIL.

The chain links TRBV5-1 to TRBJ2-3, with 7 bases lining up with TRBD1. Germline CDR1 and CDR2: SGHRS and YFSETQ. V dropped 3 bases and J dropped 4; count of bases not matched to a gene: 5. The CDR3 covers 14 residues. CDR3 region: CASSSLTGSDTQYF. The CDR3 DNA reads TGCGCCAGCAGCTCGTTGACAGGGTCAGATACGCAGTATTTT.

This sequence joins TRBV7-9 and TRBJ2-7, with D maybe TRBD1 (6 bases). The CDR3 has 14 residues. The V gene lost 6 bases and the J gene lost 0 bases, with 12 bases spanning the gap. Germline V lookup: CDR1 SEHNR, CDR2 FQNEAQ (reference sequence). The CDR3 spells CASRLQGTSYEQYF. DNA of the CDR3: TGTGCCAGCAGATTGCAGGGGACCTCCTACGAGCAGTACTTC.